This paragraph covers one T cell receptor (beta chain) sequence. Its antigen is currently unknown. The CDR3 is 13 amino acids. The germline V and J ends were trimmed by 0 bases and 10 bases, with 12 bases remaining between them. Germline-derived CDR1 and CDR2 are WNHNN and SYGVQD (reference sequence). The source of the sample is a study of cytomegalovirus exposure and HLA in healthy donors. Study at large: Prior work identified 120 million or so unique TCR beta sequences in 190 million or so T cells. The study, taken as a whole, reports: V- and J-gene trimming of TCR beta was linked (in a later analysis) to a missense DCLRE1C variant. Most TCR beta V segments were productive about 90% or about 30% of the time in an earlier analysis.

The PCR contained 60 Vbeta and 13 Jbeta primers. The data were produced by immunoSEQ multiplex PCR, yet TCRdb's version contains in-frame clones alone and is incomplete. The sample holds about 200,000 clones. What was sequenced was PBMCs. The chain employs TRBV10-1 and TRBJ1-2; the D gene is possibly TRBD1 (5 bases). The TCR originated in a man between 25 and 39 years old in good health and CMV-seronegative. In DNA, the CDR3 is TGCGCCAGCAGTGAGTCGGCTGCGGGGGACTACACCTTC. Translated: CASSESAAGDYTF.